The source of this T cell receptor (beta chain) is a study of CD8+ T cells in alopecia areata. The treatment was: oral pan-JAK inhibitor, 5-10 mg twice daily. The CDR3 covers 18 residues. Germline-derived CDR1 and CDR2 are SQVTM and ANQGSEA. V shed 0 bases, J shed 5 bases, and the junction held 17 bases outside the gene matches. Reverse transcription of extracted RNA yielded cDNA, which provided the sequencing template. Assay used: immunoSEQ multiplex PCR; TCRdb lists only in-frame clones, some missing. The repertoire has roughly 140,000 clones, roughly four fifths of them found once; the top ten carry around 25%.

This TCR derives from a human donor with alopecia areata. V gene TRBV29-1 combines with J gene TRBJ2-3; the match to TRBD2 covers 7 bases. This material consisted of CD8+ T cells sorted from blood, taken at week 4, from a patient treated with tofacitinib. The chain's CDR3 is CSVEDWNPSGGAGDTQYF. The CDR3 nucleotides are TGCAGCGTTGAAGATTGGAACCCTAGCGGAGGGGCCGGAGATACGCAGTATTTT.